The entry below gives a single T cell receptor (beta chain) sequence along with its context. In the source study's methods: Reference gene primer amplification yielded estimated nucleated cell counts. Method: immunoSEQ multiplex PCR; TCRdb's copy keeps in-frame clones and lacks some. D and trimming come from the DNA, and the V and J calls and clone size come from that table. The table has about 350,000 clones, approximately 89% seen once. These data belong to a study of blood T cell repertoires in COVID-19. Study summary: Sample material is recorded as cDNA or gDNA derived from T cells, B-cell-depleted T cells, or PBMCs.

With 5 bases removed from V and 0 bases from J, the gap between germline ends came to 11 bases. The CDR3 consists of 15 residues. CDR1 LNHDA and CDR2 SQIVND come from the germline V gene (reference sequence). While infection was still active, Seattle patients were enrolled and then followed longitudinally. The origin of this receptor is a woman in her sixties or seventies with COVID-19, enrolled during active disease. The gene calls are TRBV19 and TRBJ1-5; D may be TRBD1 (5 bases). The specimen sequenced was peripheral blood. CDR3 protein: CASSAPDSSNQPQHF. CDR3 nucleotide sequence: TGTGCCAGTAGTGCCCCAGACAGTAGCAATCAGCCCCAGCATTTT.